This T cell receptor (beta chain) was sequenced for a study of control samples from healthy donors and cancer patients. The CDR3 contains 15 residues. Germline lookup yields CDR1 SEHNR and CDR2 FQNEAQ (reference sequence). V lost 5 bases and J lost 3; bases outside the gene matches: 7. The data were produced by immunoSEQ multiplex PCR, yet TCRdb's version contains in-frame clones alone and is incomplete. The sample carries around 180,000 clones, 88% recorded once. The chain recombines TRBV7-9 with TRBJ2-5; 9 nucleotides agree with TRBD2. This sequence originates from a woman aged 30 to 39 in good health. Sequenced: blood. This CDR3 is CASSRLGGREETQYF. The CDR3, as DNA: TGTGCCAGCAGCCGTCTAGGCGGGAGGGAAGAGACCCAGTACTTC.